The 20 T cell receptor beta chains below were found in one sample sequenced in a study of T cell clonotyping in hematopoietic cell transplantation. The method was immunoSEQ multiplex PCR; TCRdb's version includes in-frame clones alone and lacks a portion of them. The table shows about 80,000 clones, with about 96% occurring only once. Time point: recipient sample about 28 days before transplant, after cytoreduction. This sample comprised peripheral blood mononuclear cells, obtained before stem cell transplant. The receptors were gathered from a woman aged 50 to 60 with acute myeloid leukemia. Some clones in this sample may be carry-over from other donors' samples.

The rearrangement joins TRBV6-6 to TRBJ2-2, with D perhaps TRBD2 (6 bases). CDR3 length equals 16 residues. Germline CDR1 MNHNY, CDR2 SVGAGI (reference sequence). The V end was cut by 7 bases, the J end by 9 bases, with 24 bases between. The CDR3 nucleotides are TGTGCCAGCACTTCAAGCGGGTCGGGTGGACGGCGGGAGCTGTTTTTT. This translates into CASTSSGSGGRRELFF.

The V call is TRBV29-1, the J call TRBJ1-2; D ambiguous. V lost 1 base to trimming and J lost 5 bases, with 8 bases between them. There are 12 residues in the CDR3. CDR1 and CDR2 from the germline V gene are SQVTM and ANQGSEA. The CDR3 nucleotides are TGCAGCGTTGAAGCGGTTGGGTATGGCTACACCTTC. It yields the protein CSVEAVGYGYTF. The full variable domain, its missing parts supplied by reference TRBV29-1 and TRBJ1-2, is SAVISQKPSRDICQRGTSLTIQCQVDSQVTMMFWYRQQPGQSLTLIATANQGSEATYESGFVIDKFPISRPNLTFSTLTVSNMSPEDSSIYLCSVEAVGYGYTFGSGTRLTVV.

This clone was seen only once. V is TRBV5-1 and J is TRBJ2-7, with 9 bases fitting TRBD1. Germline V CDR1 and CDR2: SGHRS, YFSETQ. The CDR3 is 15 amino acids. V was clipped by 4 bases and J by 4 bases; unmatched bases: 9. The CDR3 loop reads CASSHSNRGLYEQYF. In DNA, the CDR3 is TGCGCCAGCAGCCATTCCAACAGGGGGCTTTACGAGCAGTACTTC.

The rearrangement joins TRBV18 to TRBJ2-2, with no clear D. The germline CDR1 and CDR2 sequences are KGHSH and LQKENI. Trimming removed 1 base from V and 4 bases from J, with 13 bases in between. The CDR3 length is 16 residues. The CDR3 loop reads CASSPLSGPTTGELFF. In nucleotides, the CDR3 is TGTGCCAGCTCACCACTATCGGGTCCGACCACCGGGGAGCTGTTTTTT.

The V call is TRBV11-2, the J call TRBJ2-1, with 7 nucleotides matching TRBD1. The J segment lost 0 bases and the V segment lost 6 bases, leaving 8 bases of the junction unmatched. The germline gives CDR1 SGHAT, CDR2 FQNNGV. This CDR3 region has 16 residues. The CDR3 DNA sequence: TGTGCCAGCAGATCCGCAGGGGGTAGCTCCTACAATGAGCAGTTCTTC. This encodes CASRSAGGSSYNEQFF.

Comment on this clone: The sample contains more than one DNA sequence encoding this CDR3. V usage is TRBV5-1 and J usage is TRBJ2-7, with 8 positions matching TRBD2. J was trimmed by 3 bases and V by 1 base; bases with no gene match: 3. This CDR3 spans 14 amino acids. Germline values: CDR1 SGHRS, CDR2 YFSETQ. The CDR3 protein is CASSLSGGSYEQYF. The CDR3 bases are TGCGCCAGCAGCTTGAGCGGGGGTAGCTACGAGCAGTACTTC.

V and J are TRBV6-5 and TRBJ2-2; 9 nucleotides line up with TRBD2. Germline lookup yields CDR1 MNHEY and CDR2 SVGAGI. V lost 9 bases to trimming and J lost 11 bases; unmatched junction nucleotides: 7. This CDR3 has 12 residues. Written as DNA, the CDR3 is TGTGCCAGTTCGATTAGCGGGAGAGAGCTGTTTTTT. Encoded protein: CASSISGRELFF.

The rearrangement joins TRBV28 to TRBJ2-2; a possible D gene is TRBD1 (6 bases). The germline CDR1 and CDR2 sequences are MDHEN and SYDVKM. The CDR3 sequence is 12 residues long. The V end lost 6 bases, the J end lost 6 bases, and 8 bases lay between the germline ends. Here the CDR3 reads CASRPGAGELFF. The CDR3 DNA reads as TGTGCCAGCAGGCCAGGGGCCGGGGAGCTGTTTTTT.

The chain joins TRBV25-1 to TRBJ2-1; D possibly corresponds to TRBD1 (6 bases). The CDR3 has 15 amino acids. Germline V gene lookup returns CDR1 MGHDK and CDR2 SYGVNS. V was pared by 2 bases and J by 4 bases, with 12 bases between. CDR3 protein: CASSEEGDKYNEQFF. CDR3 in DNA: TGTGCCAGCAGTGAAGAAGGGGACAAGTACAATGAGCAGTTCTTC.

J is TRBJ2-1 and V is TRBV4-1, with a weak D call TRBD1 (6 bases). The CDR3 runs to 16 residues. Trimming took 2 bases from V and 6 from J, leaving 17 bases between them. Germline V gene data show CDR1 as MGHRA and CDR2 as YSYEKL. CDR3 sequence (DNA): TGCGCCAGCAGCCAACCTACACACAGGGTGGGCAATGAGCAGTTCTTC. Translated: CASSQPTHRVGNEQFF.

The chain is built from TRBV4-1 and TRBJ1-2; 9 bases map to TRBD1. V lost 2 bases to trimming and J lost 7 bases; unmatched junction nucleotides: 11. From germline, CDR1 is MGHRA and CDR2 YSYEKL. This CDR3 region has 16 residues. CDR3 coding DNA: TGCGCCAGCAGCCAATTTTATAGAACAGGGGGCTTTGGCTACACCTTC. It codes for CASSQFYRTGGFGYTF.

The gene calls are TRBV30 and TRBJ1-6; a weak D match, TRBD1 (6 bases). From germline, CDR1 is GTSNPN and CDR2 SVGIG (reference sequence). The V and J ends lost 3 bases and 5 bases respectively, with 11 bases between them. This CDR3 comprises 14 residues. The CDR3 DNA follows: TGTGCCTGGAGCAGGGGACGGAATAATTCACCCCTCCACTTT. This translates into CAWSRGRNNSPLHF.

This clone appeared once. The gene calls are TRBV2 and TRBJ1-2; TRBD1 matches at 7 bases. Germline CDR1 reads SNHLY; CDR2 reads FYNNEI. Trimming took 7 bases from V and 13 from J; bases not matched to a gene: 15. The CDR3 sequence is 13 residues long. The CDR3 sequence is CASTQTGTVAGTF. For the CDR3, the DNA is TGTGCCAGCACCCAAACGGGGACAGTGGCTGGCACCTTC. The entire variable domain, with the rest obtained from reference TRBV2 and TRBJ1-2, is as follows: EPEVTQTPSHQVTQMGQEVILRCVPISNHLYFYWYRQILGQKVEFLVSFYNNEISEKSEIFDDQFSVERPDGSNFTLKIRSTKLEDSAMYFCASTQTGTVAGTFGSGTRLTVV.

In its sample, this clone was seen once. V gene TRBV11-3 combines with J gene TRBJ2-2, with 12 bases that match TRBD2. This CDR3 is built from 16 residues. J lost 6 bases, V lost 5 bases, and 7 bases had no gene match. Germline V lookup: CDR1 SGHNT, CDR2 YENEEA. In DNA form, the CDR3 reads TGTGCCAGCAGCGGCCCTAGCGGGGGGGCCTCCGGGGAGCTGTTTTTT. Its translation: CASSGPSGGASGELFF.

The CDR3 region is CASSLFVWEGTEAFF. CDR3 sequence (DNA): TGTGCCAGCAGCTTATTCGTCTGGGAGGGAACTGAAGCTTTCTTT. The chain links TRBV11-3 to TRBJ1-1; no clear D gene. Trimming took off 2 bases at V and 5 bases at J, with 15 bases between the two ends. The CDR3 consists of 15 residues. From germline, CDR1 is SGHNT and CDR2 YENEEA.

In its sample, this clone was seen once. The chain has TRBV30 and TRBJ1-5; a weak D match, TRBD1 (5 bases). The germline V gene has CDR1 GTSNPN and CDR2 SVGIG (reference sequence). CDR3 length: 15 residues. Trimming stripped 1 base from V and 0 bases from J, with 10 bases between. The CDR3 DNA follows: TGTGCCTGGAGTGCTCCGACAGTTAGCAATCAGCCCCAGCATTTT. It translates to CAWSAPTVSNQPQHF.

This clone was seen only once. This chain joins TRBV5-1 and TRBJ2-7; the D gene is possibly TRBD1 (6 bases). Germline CDR1 is SGHRS and CDR2 is YFSETQ. The V end was cut by 7 bases, the J end by 2 bases, with 13 bases between. The CDR3 sequence is 13 residues long. CDR3 sequence reads: CASARDTPYEQYF. The CDR3 DNA reads TGCGCCAGCGCCCGGGACACCCCCTACGAGCAGTACTTC.

The gene calls are TRBV10-3 and TRBJ1-1, with a possible D match to TRBD1 (6 bases). This CDR3 has 14 amino acids. V shed 5 bases and J shed 2 bases, with 12 bases lying between them. Germline V lookup: CDR1 ENHRY, CDR2 SYGVKD. CDR3 residues: CAISRTEGNTEAFF. The CDR3 DNA follows: TGTGCCATCAGTAGGACAGAGGGAAACACTGAAGCTTTCTTT.

This clone has just one count. The genes are TRBV6-6 and TRBJ2-7; perhaps TRBD1 as D (6 bases). Trimming took 6 bases from V and 3 from J, leaving 12 bases between them. The CDR3 loop spans 13 amino acids. The V gene's germline CDR1 is MNHNY and CDR2 SVGAGI (reference sequence). The CDR3 DNA follows: TGTGCCAGCAGCAAAGGACAGTACTACGAGCAGTACTTC. This gives the protein CASSKGQYYEQYF.

The chain employs TRBV7-6 and TRBJ1-1; 11 nucleotides agree with TRBD1. Germline V gives CDR1 SGHVS, CDR2 FNYEAQ. The CDR3 length is 16 residues. The J segment lost 3 bases and the V segment lost 2 bases, leaving 5 bases of the junction unmatched. For the CDR3, the DNA is TGTGCCAGCAGCTTAACCGGACAGGGGGCGGACACTGAAGCTTTCTTT. Protein product: CASSLTGQGADTEAFF.